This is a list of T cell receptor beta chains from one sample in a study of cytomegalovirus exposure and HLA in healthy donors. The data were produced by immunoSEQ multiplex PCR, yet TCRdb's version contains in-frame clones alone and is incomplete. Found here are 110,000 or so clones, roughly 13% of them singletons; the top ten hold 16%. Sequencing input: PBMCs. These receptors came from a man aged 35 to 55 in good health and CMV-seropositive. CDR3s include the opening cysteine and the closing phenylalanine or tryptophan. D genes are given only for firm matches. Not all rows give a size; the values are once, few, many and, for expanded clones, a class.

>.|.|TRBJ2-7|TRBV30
CAWSVGNGIYEQYF
TGTGCCTGGAGTGTTGGGAACGGGATTTACGAGCAGTACTTC
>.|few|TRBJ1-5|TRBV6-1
CASSEARTSNQPQHF
TGTGCCAGCAGTGAAGCACGGACATCGAATCAGCCCCAGCATTTT
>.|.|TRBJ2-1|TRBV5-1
CASSLTGHLYNEQFF
TGCGCCAGCAGCTTAACAGGGCACCTTTACAATGAGCAGTTCTTC
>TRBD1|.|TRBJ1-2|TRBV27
CASSPLDRVGGYTF
TGTGCCAGCAGTCCTTTGGACAGGGTTGGCGGCTACACCTTC
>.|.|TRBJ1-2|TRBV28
CASSFPDRRYTF
TGTGCCAGCAGTTTTCCAGACAGGCGCTACACCTTC
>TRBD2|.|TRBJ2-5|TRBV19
CASSTSGRARQETQYF
TGTGCCAGTAGTACTAGCGGGAGGGCCCGGCAAGAGACCCAGTACTTC
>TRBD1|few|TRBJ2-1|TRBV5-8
CASSSTGGWEQFF
TGTGCCAGCAGCTCTACAGGGGGCTGGGAGCAGTTCTTC
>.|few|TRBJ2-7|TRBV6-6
CASSSSAYEQYF
TGTGCCAGCAGTTCTAGCGCGTACGAGCAGTACTTC
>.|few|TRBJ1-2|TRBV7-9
CASSPRGGVSANYGYTF
TGTGCCAGCAGCCCACGGGGAGGTGTCTCAGCTAACTATGGCTACACCTTC
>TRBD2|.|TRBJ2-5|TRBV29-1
CSASTSGIAETQYF
TGCAGCGCCTCGACTAGCGGGATAGCAGAGACCCAGTACTTC
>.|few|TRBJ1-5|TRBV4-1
CASSQVDLGWYQPQHF
TGCGCCAGCAGCCAAGTTGACTTGGGTTGGTATCAGCCCCAGCATTTT
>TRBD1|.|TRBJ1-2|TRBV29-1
CSVRTGTGYGYTF
TGCAGCGTTCGTACCGGGACAGGGTATGGCTACACCTTC
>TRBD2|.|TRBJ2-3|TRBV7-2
CASSQAASGGTDTQYF
TGTGCCAGCAGCCAGGCGGCTAGCGGTGGCACAGATACGCAGTATTTT
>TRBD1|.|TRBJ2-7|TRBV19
CASSATGGISYEQYF
TGTGCCAGTAGCGCCACAGGGGGGATCTCCTACGAGCAGTACTTC
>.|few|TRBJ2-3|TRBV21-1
CASKTPPGGFTDTQYF
TGTGCCAGCAAAACCCCCCCGGGGGGCTTCACAGATACGCAGTATTTT
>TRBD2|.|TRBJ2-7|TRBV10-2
CASSESSGRAREQYF
TGCGCCAGCAGTGAGTCTAGCGGGAGGGCCCGCGAGCAGTACTTC
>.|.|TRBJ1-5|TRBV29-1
CSVGTAGSNQPQHF
TGCAGCGTTGGTACAGCGGGTAGTAATCAGCCCCAGCATTTT
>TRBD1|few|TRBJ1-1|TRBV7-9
CASSPRRDRENTEAFF
TGTGCCAGCAGCCCTAGACGTGACAGGGAGAACACTGAAGCTTTCTTT
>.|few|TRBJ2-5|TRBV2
CASGGRGETQYF
TGTGCCAGCGGGGGCAGGGGAGAGACCCAGTACTTC
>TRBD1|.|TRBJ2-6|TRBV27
CASSLSRQGAAGANVLTF
TGTGCCAGCAGTTTATCGCGCCAGGGGGCGGCCGGGGCCAACGTCCTGACTTTC
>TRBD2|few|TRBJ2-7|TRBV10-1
CASSEGSGSPYEQYF
TGCGCCAGCAGTGAGGGTAGCGGGAGTCCCTACGAGCAGTACTTC
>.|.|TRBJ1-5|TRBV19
CASSMGQGNQPQHF
TGTGCCAGTAGTATGGGGCAGGGCAATCAGCCCCAGCATTTT
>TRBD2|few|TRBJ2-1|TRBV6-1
CASSENGLGYNEQFF
TGTGCCAGCAGTGAAAACGGACTAGGGTACAATGAGCAGTTCTTC
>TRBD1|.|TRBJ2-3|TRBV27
CASRDRGRSLTGTDTQYF
TGTGCCAGCAGAGACAGGGGGCGAAGTTTAACCGGCACAGATACGCAGTATTTT
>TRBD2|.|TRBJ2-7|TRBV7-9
CASSLNAPWLAGSYEQYF
TGTGCCAGCAGCTTAAACGCGCCATGGTTAGCGGGAAGCTACGAGCAGTACTTC
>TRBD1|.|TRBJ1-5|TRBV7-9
CASSLHRGGDQPQHF
TGTGCCAGCAGCCTACACAGGGGTGGGGATCAGCCCCAGCATTTT
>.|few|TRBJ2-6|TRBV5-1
CASSGRGVRESGANVLTF
TGCGCCAGCAGCGGGAGGGGGGTAAGAGAATCTGGGGCCAACGTCCTGACTTTC
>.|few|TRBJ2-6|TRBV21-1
CASSKVPRTSGSPGANVLTF
TGTGCCAGCAGCAAAGTTCCCCGGACTAGCGGGAGCCCTGGGGCCAACGTCCTGACTTTC
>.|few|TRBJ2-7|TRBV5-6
CASSGPGLSSYEQYF
TGTGCCAGCAGCGGCCCCGGACTTAGCTCCTACGAGCAGTACTTC
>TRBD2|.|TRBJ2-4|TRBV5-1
CASSLTGSGIDIQYF
TGCGCCAGCAGCCTCACGGGGAGCGGGATTGACATTCAGTACTTC
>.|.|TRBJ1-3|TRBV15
CATSEAGIRNTIYF
TGTGCCACCAGCGAAGCGGGGATTAGAAACACCATATATTTT
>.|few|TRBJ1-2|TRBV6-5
CASSSQGPYGYTF
TGTGCCAGCAGTTCACAGGGTCCTTATGGCTACACCTTC
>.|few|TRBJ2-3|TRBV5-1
CASSSGQSTDTQYF
TGCGCCAGCAGCTCTGGACAGAGCACAGATACGCAGTATTTT
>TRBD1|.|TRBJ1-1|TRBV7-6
CASSSRTGDTEAFF
TGTGCCAGCAGCTCCCGGACAGGAGACACTGAAGCTTTCTTT
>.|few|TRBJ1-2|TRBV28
CASSLSRQSNYGYTF
TGTGCCAGCAGTTTATCCCGACAGAGTAACTATGGCTACACCTTC
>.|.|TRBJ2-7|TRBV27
CASSLRGYEQYF
TGTGCCAGCAGTCTGAGAGGCTACGAGCAGTACTTC
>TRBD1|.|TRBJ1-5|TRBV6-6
CASSYSSGTGAQPQHF
TGTGCCAGCAGTTACTCGAGCGGGACAGGGGCGCAGCCCCAGCATTTT
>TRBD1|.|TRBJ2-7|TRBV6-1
CASSEAQGGWGDRGGYF
TGTGCCAGCAGTGAAGCGCAAGGGGGGTGGGGGGACAGGGGAGGTTACTTC
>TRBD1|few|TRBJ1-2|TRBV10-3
CAIRKTGDMAGYTF
TGTGCCATCAGGAAGACAGGGGATATGGCTGGCTACACCTTC
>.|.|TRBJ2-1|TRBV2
CASSDTTSNEQFF
TGTGCCAGCAGTGATACGACAAGCAATGAGCAGTTCTTC
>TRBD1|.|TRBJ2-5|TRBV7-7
CASSLYRGSTQETQYF
TGTGCTAGCAGCTTATACAGGGGGAGCACACAAGAGACCCAGTACTTC
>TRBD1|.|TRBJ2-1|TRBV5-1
CASSWGTANNEQFF
TGCGCCAGCAGCTGGGGGACAGCGAACAATGAGCAGTTCTTC